This T cell receptor beta chain was identified in a study of radiation and T cells in renal cell carcinoma. Looked up from germline, CDR1 is SGHTA and CDR2 is FQGNSA. With 1 base clipped from V and 4 bases from J, the junction kept 2 bases outside the gene matches. This CDR3 has 14 residues. Produced via immunoSEQ multiplex PCR; TCRdb's table is partial and in-frame only. Of roughly 28,000 clones listed, more than 65% are singletons. Specified time point: blood 2 weeks post-SBRT. Stated treatment: 15 Gy SBRT to primary tumor, nephrectomy 4 weeks later. This receptor was taken from a man aged 55 to 69 with renal cell carcinoma. The material was blood, obtained from a patient whose treatment included radiotherapy and nephrectomy. The chain is built from TRBV7-2 and TRBJ2-5, with 8 bases fitting TRBD2. The CDR3 DNA is TGTGCCAGCAGCTTAGGGCTAGCGGGAGAGACCCAGTACTTC. Its translation is CASSLGLAGETQYF.